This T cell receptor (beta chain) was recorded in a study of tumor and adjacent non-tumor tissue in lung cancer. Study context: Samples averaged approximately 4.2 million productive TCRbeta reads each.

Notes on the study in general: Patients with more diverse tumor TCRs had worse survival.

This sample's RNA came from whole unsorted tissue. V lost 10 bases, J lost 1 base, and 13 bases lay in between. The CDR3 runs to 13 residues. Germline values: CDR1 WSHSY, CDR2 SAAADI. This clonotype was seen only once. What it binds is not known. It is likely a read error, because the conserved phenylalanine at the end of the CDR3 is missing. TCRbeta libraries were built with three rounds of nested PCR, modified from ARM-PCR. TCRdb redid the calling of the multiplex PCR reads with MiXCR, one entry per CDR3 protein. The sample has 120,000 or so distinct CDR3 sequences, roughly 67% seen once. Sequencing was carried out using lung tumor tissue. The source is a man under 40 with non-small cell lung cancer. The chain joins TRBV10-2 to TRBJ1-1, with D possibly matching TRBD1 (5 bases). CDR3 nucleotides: TGCGCCATCAACCCGGGGGGGAACACTGAAGCTTTCCTT. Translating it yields CAINPGGNTEAFL.